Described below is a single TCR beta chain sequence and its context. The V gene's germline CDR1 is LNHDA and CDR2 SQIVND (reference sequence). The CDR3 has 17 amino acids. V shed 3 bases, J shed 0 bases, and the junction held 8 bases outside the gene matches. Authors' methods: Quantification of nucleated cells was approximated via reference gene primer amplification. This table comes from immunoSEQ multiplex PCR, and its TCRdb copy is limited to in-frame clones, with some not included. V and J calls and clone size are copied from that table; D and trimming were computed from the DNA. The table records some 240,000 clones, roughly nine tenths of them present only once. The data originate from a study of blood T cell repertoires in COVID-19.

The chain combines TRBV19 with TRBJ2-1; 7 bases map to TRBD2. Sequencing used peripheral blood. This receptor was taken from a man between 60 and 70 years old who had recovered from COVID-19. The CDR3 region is CASSMRLAASSYNEQFF. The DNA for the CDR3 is TGTGCCAGTAGTATGAGGCTAGCGGCAAGCTCCTACAATGAGCAGTTCTTC.